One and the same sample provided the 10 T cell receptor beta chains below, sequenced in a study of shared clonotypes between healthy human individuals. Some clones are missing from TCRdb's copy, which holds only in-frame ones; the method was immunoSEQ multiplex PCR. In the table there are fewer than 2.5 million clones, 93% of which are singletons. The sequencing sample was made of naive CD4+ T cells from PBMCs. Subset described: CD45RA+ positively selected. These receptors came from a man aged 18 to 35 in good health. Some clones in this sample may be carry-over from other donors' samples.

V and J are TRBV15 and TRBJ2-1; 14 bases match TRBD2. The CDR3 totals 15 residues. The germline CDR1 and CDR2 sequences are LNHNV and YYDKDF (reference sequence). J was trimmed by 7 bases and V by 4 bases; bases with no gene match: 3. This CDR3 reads CATSTGLAGGNEQFF. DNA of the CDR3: TGTGCCACCAGCACCGGACTAGCGGGAGGAAATGAGCAGTTCTTC. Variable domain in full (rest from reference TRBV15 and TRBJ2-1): DAMVIQNPRYQVTQFGKPVTLSCSQTLNHNVMYWYQQKSSQAPKLLFHYYDKDFNNEADTPDNFQSRRPNTSFCFLDIRSPGLGDTAMYLCATSTGLAGGNEQFFGPGTRLTVL.

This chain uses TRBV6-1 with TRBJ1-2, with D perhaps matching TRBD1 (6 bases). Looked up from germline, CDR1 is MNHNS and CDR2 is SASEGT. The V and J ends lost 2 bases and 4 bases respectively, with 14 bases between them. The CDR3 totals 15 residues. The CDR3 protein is CASSESGGRGYGYTF. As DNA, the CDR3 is TGTGCCAGCAGTGAAAGCGGGGGCCGGGGCTATGGCTACACCTTC.

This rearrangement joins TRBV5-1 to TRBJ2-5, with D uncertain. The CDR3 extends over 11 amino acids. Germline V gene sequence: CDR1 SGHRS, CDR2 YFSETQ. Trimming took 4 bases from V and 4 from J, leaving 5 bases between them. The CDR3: CASSIGETQYF. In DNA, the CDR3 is TGCGCCAGCAGCATCGGAGAGACCCAGTACTTC.

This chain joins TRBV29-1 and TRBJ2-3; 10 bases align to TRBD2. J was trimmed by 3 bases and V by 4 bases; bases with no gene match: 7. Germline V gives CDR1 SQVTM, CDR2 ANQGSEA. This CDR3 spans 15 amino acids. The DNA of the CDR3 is TGCAGCGTTGCGCCAACTAGCGGGACAACAGATACGCAGTATTTT. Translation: CSVAPTSGTTDTQYF.

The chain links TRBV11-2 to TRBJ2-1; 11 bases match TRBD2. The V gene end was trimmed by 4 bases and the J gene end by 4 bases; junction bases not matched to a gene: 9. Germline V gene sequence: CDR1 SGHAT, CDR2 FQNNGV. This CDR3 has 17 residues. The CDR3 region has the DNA TGTGCCAGCAGCTCGCTCCCGGGACTAGCGGAATACAATGAGCAGTTCTTC. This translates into CASSSLPGLAEYNEQFF. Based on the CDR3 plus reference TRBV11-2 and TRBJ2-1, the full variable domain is EAGVAQSPRYKIIEKRQSVAFWCNPISGHATLYWYQQILGQGPKLLIQFQNNGVVDDSQLPKDRFSAERLKGVDSTLKIQPAKLEDSAVYLCASSSLPGLAEYNEQFFGPGTRLTVL.

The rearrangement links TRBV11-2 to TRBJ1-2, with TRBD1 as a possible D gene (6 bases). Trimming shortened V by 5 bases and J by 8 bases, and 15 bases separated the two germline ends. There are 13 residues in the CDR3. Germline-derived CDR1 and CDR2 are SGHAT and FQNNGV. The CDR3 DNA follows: TGTGCCAGCAGCCCGAGAACAGGGTACGGCTACACCTTC. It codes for CASSPRTGYGYTF.

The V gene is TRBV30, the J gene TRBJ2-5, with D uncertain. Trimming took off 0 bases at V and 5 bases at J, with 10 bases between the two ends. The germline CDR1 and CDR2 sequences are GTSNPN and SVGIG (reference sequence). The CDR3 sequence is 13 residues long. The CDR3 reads CAWSVGGRETQYF. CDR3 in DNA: TGTGCCTGGAGTGTGGGCGGAAGGGAGACCCAGTACTTC.

The CDR3 here is CSVGTSGPTGADTQYF. CDR3 bases: TGCAGCGTTGGGACTAGCGGTCCAACAGGGGCAGATACGCAGTATTTT. The rearrangement joins TRBV29-1 to TRBJ2-3; TRBD2 matches 10 bases. Losses at the gene ends were 4 bases for V and 4 bases for J; bases not matched to a gene: 11. CDR1 is SQVTM and CDR2 is ANQGSEA in the germline V gene. The CDR3 contains 16 residues.

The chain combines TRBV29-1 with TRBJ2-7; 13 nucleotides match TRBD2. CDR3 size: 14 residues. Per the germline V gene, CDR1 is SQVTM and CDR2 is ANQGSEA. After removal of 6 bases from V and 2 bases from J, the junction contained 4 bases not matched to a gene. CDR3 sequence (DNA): TGCAGCGTCCAAGGACTAGCGGGAGCCTACGAGCAGTACTTC. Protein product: CSVQGLAGAYEQYF.

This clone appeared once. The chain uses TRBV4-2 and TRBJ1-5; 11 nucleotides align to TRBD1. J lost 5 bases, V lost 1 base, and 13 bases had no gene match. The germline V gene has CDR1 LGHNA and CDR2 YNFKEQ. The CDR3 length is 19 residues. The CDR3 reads CASSQGTGGWGMGYQPQHF. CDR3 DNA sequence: TGTGCCAGCAGCCAAGGGACAGGGGGCTGGGGGATGGGATATCAGCCCCAGCATTTT.